The T cell receptor (beta chain) under discussion was sequenced for a study of blood T cell repertoires in COVID-19. Looking at the study overall: Nucleic acid was either cDNA or gDNA, and it came from T cells, B-cell-depleted T cells, or PBMCs.

Methods used by the authors: Nucleated cell counts were estimated from reference gene primer amplification. The table came from immunoSEQ multiplex PCR; TCRdb's copy has only in-frame clones and leaves some out. That table supplies the V and J calls and clone size; D and trimming were determined from the DNA. The table lists roughly 140,000 clones, approximately 85% of them singletons. Germline V gives CDR1 LNHDA, CDR2 SQIVND (reference sequence). This CDR3 contains 14 residues. V gave up 4 bases and J gave up 5 bases; unmatched junction bases: 5. The genes are TRBV19 and TRBJ2-5; 9 nucleotides agree with TRBD2. Input material: peripheral blood. The source of this sequence is a woman older than 75 with acute or convalescent COVID-19. CDR3 residues: CASSTGTSWETQYF. In DNA form, the CDR3 reads TGTGCCAGTAGTACCGGGACTAGCTGGGAGACCCAGTACTTC. The full variable domain, in which reference TRBV19 and TRBJ2-5 provide the parts outside the CDR3, is DGGITQSPKYLFRKEGQNVTLSCEQNLNHDAMYWYRQDPGQGLRLIYYSQIVNDFQKGDIAEGYSVSREKKESFPLTVTSAQKNPTAFYLCASSTGTSWETQYFGPGTRLLVL.